This T cell receptor (beta chain) stems from a study of T cell responses to AZD1222 COVID-19 vaccine. This clone was counted between two and nine times. The antigen remains unidentified. Overall study findings and caveats: The donor group comprised mostly white British people and more females; the analysis possibly underestimated clonal diversity. Researchers took repertoire samples only after the peak T cell response had come. Spike-wide vaccine-associated CD4 TCRs dominated at 160-218 and 743-854.

Germline assignment: CDR1 SNHLY and CDR2 FYNNEI. Trimming cost V 8 bases and J 1 base, with 15 bases left between them. The CDR3 consists of 15 residues. Assay used: immunoSEQ multiplex PCR; TCRdb lists only in-frame clones, some missing. This table holds 130,000 to 150,000 clones, about 91% found once. Second doses were pooled across both intervals (about 4 or about 12 weeks). The gene calls are TRBV2 and TRBJ1-5; perhaps TRBD1 as D (5 bases). The starting material was peripheral blood, obtained 28 days after the second AZD1222 dose. This receptor was identified in an adult who received the AZD1222 COVID-19 vaccine. The DNA of the CDR3 is TGTGCCAGCTCGAAGGGGAGAGGGAGCAATCAGCCCCAGCATTTT. Protein sequence: CASSKGRGSNQPQHF.